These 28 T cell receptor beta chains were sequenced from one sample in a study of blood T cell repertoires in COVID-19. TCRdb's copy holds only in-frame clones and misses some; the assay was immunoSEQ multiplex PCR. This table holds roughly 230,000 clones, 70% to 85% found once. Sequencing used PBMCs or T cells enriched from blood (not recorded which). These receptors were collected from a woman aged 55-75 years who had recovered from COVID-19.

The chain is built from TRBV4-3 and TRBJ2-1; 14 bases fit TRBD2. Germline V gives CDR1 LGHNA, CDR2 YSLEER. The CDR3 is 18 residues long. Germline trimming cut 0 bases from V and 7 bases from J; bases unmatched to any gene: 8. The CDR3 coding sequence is TGCGCCAGCAGCCAAGATCTCCGGACTAGCGGGGGGCGAAATGAGCAGTTCTTC. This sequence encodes CASSQDLRTSGGRNEQFF.

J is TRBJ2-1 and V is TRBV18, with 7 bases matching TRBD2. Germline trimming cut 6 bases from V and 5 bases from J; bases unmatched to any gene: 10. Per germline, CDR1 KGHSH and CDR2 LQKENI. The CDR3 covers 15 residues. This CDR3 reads CASSPGWGGNNEQFF. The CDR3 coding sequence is TGTGCCAGCTCGCCAGGTTGGGGGGGTAACAATGAGCAGTTCTTC.

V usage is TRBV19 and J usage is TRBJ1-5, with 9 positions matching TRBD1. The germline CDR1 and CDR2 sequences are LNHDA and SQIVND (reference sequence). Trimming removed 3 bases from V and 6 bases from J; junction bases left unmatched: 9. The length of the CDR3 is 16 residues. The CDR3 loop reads CASSIGTGPSSQPQHF. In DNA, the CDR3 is TGTGCCAGTAGTATTGGGACAGGGCCAAGTAGTCAGCCCCAGCATTTT.

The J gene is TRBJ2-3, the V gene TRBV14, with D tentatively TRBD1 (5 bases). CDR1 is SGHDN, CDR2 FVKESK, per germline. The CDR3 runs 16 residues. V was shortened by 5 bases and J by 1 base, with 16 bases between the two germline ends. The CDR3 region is CASSSGSGYGTDTQYF. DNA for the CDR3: TGTGCCAGCAGCTCCGGGTCAGGGTACGGCACAGATACGCAGTATTTT.

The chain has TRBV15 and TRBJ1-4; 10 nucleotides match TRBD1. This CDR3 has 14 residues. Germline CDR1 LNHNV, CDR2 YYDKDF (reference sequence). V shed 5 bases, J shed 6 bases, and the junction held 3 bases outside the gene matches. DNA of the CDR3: TGTGCCACCAGCGGTGACAGGGGGCATGAAAAACTGTTTTTT. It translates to CATSGDRGHEKLFF.

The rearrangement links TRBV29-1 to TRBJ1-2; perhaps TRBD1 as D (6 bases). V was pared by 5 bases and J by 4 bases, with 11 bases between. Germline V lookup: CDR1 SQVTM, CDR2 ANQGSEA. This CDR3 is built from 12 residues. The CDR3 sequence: CSVQDRTYGYTF. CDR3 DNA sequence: TGCAGCGTTCAGGACAGAACCTATGGCTACACCTTC. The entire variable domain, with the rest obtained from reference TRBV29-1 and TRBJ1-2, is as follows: SAVISQKPSRDICQRGTSLTIQCQVDSQVTMMFWYRQQPGQSLTLIATANQGSEATYESGFVIDKFPISRPNLTFSTLTVSNMSPEDSSIYLCSVQDRTYGYTFGSGTRLTVV.

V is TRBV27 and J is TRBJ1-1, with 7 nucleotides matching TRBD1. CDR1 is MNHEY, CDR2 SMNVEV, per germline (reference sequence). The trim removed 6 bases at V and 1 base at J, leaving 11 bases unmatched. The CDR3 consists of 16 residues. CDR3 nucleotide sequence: TGTGCCAGCAGCTCTCAGGGGGAAGGAGGGAACACTGAAGCTTTCTTT. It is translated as CASSSQGEGGNTEAFF.

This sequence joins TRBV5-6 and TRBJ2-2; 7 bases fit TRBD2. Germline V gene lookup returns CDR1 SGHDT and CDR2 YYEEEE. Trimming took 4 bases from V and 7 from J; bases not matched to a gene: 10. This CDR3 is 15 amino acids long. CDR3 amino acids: CASSAGVAGYGELFF. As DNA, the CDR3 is TGTGCCAGCAGCGCGGGAGTTGCGGGATACGGGGAGCTGTTTTTT. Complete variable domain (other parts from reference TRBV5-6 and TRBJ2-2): DAGVTQSPTHLIKTRGQQVTLRCSPKSGHDTVSWYQQALGQGPQFIFQYYEEEERQRGNFPDRFSGHQFPNYSSELNVNALLLGDSALYLCASSAGVAGYGELFFGEGSRLTVL.

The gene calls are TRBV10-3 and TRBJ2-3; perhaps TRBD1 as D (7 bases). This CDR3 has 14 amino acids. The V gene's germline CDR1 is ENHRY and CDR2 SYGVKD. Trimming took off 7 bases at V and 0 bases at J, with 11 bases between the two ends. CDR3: CAINPGGSTDTQYF. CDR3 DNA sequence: TGTGCCATCAATCCAGGGGGGAGCACAGATACGCAGTATTTT.

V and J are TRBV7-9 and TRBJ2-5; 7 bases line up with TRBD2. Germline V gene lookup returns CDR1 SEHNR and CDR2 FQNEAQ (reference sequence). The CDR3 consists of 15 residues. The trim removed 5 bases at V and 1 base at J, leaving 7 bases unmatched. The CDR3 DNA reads TGTGCCAGCAGCCGGGGGGACGGGACCCAAGAGACCCAGTACTTC. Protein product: CASSRGDGTQETQYF.

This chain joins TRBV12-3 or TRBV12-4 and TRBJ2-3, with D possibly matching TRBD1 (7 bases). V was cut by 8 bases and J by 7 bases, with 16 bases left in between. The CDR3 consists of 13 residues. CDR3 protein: CASLRGAWNTQYF. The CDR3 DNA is TGTGCCAGCCTCAGGGGGGCCTGGAATACGCAGTATTTT.

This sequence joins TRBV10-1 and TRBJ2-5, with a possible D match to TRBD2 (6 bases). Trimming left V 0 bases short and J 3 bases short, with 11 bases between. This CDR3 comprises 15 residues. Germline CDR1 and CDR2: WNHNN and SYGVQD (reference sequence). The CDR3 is CASSESVEGKETQYF. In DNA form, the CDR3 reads TGCGCCAGCAGTGAGTCCGTGGAGGGAAAAGAGACCCAGTACTTC.

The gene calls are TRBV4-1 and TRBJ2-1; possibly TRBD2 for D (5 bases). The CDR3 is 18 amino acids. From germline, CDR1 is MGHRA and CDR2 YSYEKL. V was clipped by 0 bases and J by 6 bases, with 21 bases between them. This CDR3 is CASSQDLKYEGRFNEQFF. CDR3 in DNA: TGCGCCAGCAGCCAAGATTTGAAATACGAGGGTAGATTCAATGAGCAGTTCTTC.

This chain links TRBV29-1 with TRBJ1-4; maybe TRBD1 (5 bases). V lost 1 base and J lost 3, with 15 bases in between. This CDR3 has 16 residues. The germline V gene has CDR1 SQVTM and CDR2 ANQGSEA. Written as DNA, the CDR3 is TGCAGCGTTGAAGTGGGGCAGTGGGAGGCTAATGAAAAACTGTTTTTT. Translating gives CSVEVGQWEANEKLFF.

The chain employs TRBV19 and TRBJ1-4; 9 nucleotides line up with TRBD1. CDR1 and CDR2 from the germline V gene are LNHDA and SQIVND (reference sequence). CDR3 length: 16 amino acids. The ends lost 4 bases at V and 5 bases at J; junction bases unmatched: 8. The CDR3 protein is CASSTGTGYGNEKLFF. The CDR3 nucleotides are TGTGCCAGTAGTACCGGGACAGGGTACGGGAATGAAAAACTGTTTTTT.

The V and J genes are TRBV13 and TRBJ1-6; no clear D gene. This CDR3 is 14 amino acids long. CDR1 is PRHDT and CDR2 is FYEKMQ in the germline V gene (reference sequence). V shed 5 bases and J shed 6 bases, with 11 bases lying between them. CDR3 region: CASSGREANSPLHF. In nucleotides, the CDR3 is TGTGCCAGCAGCGGCCGGGAGGCTAATTCACCCCTCCACTTT.

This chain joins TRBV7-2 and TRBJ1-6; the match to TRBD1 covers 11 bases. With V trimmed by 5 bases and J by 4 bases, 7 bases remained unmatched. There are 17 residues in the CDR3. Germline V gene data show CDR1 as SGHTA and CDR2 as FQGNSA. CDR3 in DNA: TGTGCCAGCAGCACCCGGACAGGGGGCTTTTATAATTCACCCCTCCACTTT. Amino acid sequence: CASSTRTGGFYNSPLHF. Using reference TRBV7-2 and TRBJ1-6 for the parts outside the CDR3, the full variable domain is GAGVSQSPSNKVTEKGKDVELRCDPISGHTALYWYRQSLGQGLEFLIYFQGNSAPDKSGLPSDRFSAERTGGSVSTLTIQRTQQEDSAVYLCASSTRTGGFYNSPLHFGNGTRLTVT.

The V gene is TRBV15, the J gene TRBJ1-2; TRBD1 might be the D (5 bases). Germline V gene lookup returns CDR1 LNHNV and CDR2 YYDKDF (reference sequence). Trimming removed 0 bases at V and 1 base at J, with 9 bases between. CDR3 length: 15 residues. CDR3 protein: CATSREGRGNYGYTF. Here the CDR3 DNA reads TGTGCCACCAGCAGAGAGGGGCGGGGTAACTATGGCTACACCTTC.

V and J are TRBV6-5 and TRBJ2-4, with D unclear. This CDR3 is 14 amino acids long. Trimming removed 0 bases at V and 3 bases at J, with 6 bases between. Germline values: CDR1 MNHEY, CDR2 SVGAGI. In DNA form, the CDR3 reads TGTGCCAGCAGTTACTCTCACAACAAAAACATTCAGTACTTC. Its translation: CASSYSHNKNIQYF.

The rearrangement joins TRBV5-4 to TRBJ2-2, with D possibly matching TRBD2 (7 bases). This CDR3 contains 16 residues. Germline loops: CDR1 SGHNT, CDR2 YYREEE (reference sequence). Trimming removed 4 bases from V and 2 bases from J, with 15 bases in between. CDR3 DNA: TGTGCCAGCAGCCTCACGGGGGGCGCAAACACCGGGGAGCTGTTTTTT. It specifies CASSLTGGANTGELFF.

CDR3 sequence reads: CAISSTGGYYEQYF. CDR3 DNA: TGTGCCATCAGTTCAACAGGGGGTTACTACGAGCAGTACTTC. The gene calls are TRBV10-3 and TRBJ2-7, with TRBD1 matching 8 bases. Germline loops: CDR1 ENHRY, CDR2 SYGVKD. The CDR3 spans 14 residues. The V and J ends lost 5 bases and 3 bases, in that order; junction bases with no gene match: 6.

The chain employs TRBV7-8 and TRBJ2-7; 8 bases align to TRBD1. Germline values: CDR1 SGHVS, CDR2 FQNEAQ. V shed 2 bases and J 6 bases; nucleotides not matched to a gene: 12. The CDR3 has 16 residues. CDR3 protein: CASSLSVETGALEQYF. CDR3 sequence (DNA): TGTGCCAGCAGCTTATCCGTGGAGACAGGGGCCCTCGAGCAGTACTTC.

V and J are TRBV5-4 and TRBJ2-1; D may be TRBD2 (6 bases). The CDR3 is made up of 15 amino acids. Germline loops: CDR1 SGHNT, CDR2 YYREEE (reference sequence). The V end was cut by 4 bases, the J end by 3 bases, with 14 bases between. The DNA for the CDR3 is TGTGCCAGCAGCGTCGGACTATCAGACTACAATGAGCAGTTCTTC. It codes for CASSVGLSDYNEQFF.

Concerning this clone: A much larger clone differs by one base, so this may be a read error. The CDR3, as DNA: TGTGCCAGCCGGGGGTACAATGAGCAGTTCTTC. Translation: CASRGYNEQFF. V is TRBV3-1 (or the pseudogene TRBV3-2) and J is TRBJ2-1; TRBD2 is a possible D gene (6 bases). V shed 8 bases and J shed 4 bases, with 6 bases lying between them. This CDR3 region has 11 residues. Germline loops: CDR1 LGHDT, CDR2 YNNKEL (reference sequence).

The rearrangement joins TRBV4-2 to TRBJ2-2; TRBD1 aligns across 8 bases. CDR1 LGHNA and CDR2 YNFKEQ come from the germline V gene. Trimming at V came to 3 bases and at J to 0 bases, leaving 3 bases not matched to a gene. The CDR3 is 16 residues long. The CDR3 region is CASSQAGGSNTGELFF. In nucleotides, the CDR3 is TGTGCCAGCAGCCAGGCAGGGGGCTCGAACACCGGGGAGCTGTTTTTT.

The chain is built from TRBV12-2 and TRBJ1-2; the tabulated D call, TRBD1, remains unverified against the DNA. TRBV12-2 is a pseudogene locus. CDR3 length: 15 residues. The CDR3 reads CASRLAPGTGCGYTF. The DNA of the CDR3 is TGTGCAAGTCGCTTAGCTCCCGGGACAGGGTGCGGCTACACCTTC.

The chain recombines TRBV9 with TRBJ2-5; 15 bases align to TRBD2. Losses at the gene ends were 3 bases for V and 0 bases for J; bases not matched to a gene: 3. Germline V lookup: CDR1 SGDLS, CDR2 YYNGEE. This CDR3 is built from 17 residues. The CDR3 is CASSEGLAGGNQETQYF. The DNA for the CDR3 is TGTGCCAGCAGCGAAGGACTAGCGGGGGGGAACCAAGAGACCCAGTACTTC.

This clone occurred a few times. The chain's CDR3 is CASGLVRGQGTNSGNTIYF. In nucleotides, the CDR3 is TGTGCTAGTGGTTTGGTACGAGGACAGGGAACCAACTCTGGAAACACCATATATTTT. The rearrangement joins TRBV12-5 to TRBJ1-3; 8 bases map to TRBD1. The ends lost 0 bases at V and 0 bases at J; junction bases unmatched: 10. There are 19 residues in the CDR3. Germline V gene sequence: CDR1 LGHNT, CDR2 FRNRAP.